Below are 6 T cell receptor beta chains sequenced from a single sample in a study of brain T cells in children with intractable seizures. Only in-frame clones appear in the TCRdb table, and some are missing; sequencing was by immunoSEQ multiplex PCR. The sample carries 75,000 to 80,000 clones, 93% recorded once. Material: peripheral blood, obtained at surgery. The receptor source for this set is a boy younger than two with tuberous sclerosis and intractable seizures.

The genes are TRBV28 and TRBJ2-3; 7 bases line up with TRBD2. The CDR3 spans 16 residues. The germline V gene encodes CDR1 MDHEN and CDR2 SYDVKM. J was trimmed by 1 base and V by 7 bases; bases with no gene match: 11. This chain's CDR3 is CASTLVTGGGTDTQYF. The CDR3 nucleotides read TGTGCCAGCACCTTGGTTACGGGAGGAGGCACAGATACGCAGTATTTT.

CDR3 DNA sequence: TGTGCCAGTAGTATACTAGGCAGTAGTGGCGAGCAGTACTTC. Encoded protein: CASSILGSSGEQYF. V gene TRBV19 combines with J gene TRBJ2-7, with unresolved D. The germline V and J ends were trimmed by 2 bases and 6 bases, with 14 bases remaining between them. The germline CDR1 and CDR2 sequences are LNHDA and SQIVND (reference sequence). The CDR3 has 14 residues.

The V and J genes are TRBV14 and TRBJ2-3, with TRBD2 matching over 13 bases. CDR1 and CDR2 (germline): SGHDN, FVKESK. Trimming cost V 2 bases and J 0 bases; bases outside gene matches: 5. The CDR3 runs to 18 residues. CDR3 nucleotide sequence: TGTGCCAGCAGCCAAATCGGGACTAGCGGGAAGAGCACAGATACGCAGTATTTT. This sequence encodes CASSQIGTSGKSTDTQYF.

V gene TRBV30 combines with J gene TRBJ2-1, with unresolved D. There are 12 residues in the CDR3. The germline V gene encodes CDR1 GTSNPN and CDR2 SVGIG (reference sequence). V gave up 4 bases and J gave up 4 bases, with 8 bases separating them. In nucleotides, the CDR3 is TGTGCCTGGAACCCATCATACAATGAGCAGTTCTTC. It specifies CAWNPSYNEQFF.

The V gene is TRBV23-1, the J gene TRBJ2-1; TRBD2 is a possible D gene (6 bases). TRBV23-1 falls under the ORF class, with uncertain function. The CDR3 has 16 residues. Trimming left V 0 bases short and J 15 bases short, with 24 bases between. The CDR3 nucleotides read TGCGCCAGCAGTCAATCGGGTCCTGCGCGCGGGGCCCAGGCGTTCTTC. Amino acid sequence: CASSQSGPARGAQAFF.

The genes are TRBV29-1 and TRBJ2-1; no clear D. The CDR3 totals 11 residues. V gave up 8 bases and J gave up 4 bases, with 9 bases separating them. From germline, CDR1 is SQVTM and CDR2 ANQGSEA. CDR3 DNA sequence: TGCAGCTCAACGAAATACAATGAGCAGTTCTTC. It translates to CSSTKYNEQFF.